A selection of T cell receptor beta chains follows, all from one sample in a study of blood T cell repertoires in COVID-19. The method was immunoSEQ multiplex PCR; TCRdb's version includes in-frame clones alone and lacks a portion of them. The table records 43,000 or so clones, more than 65% of them present only once. The sequenced material came from peripheral blood. The receptors here all came from an older woman with acute or convalescent COVID-19. Both conserved end residues are part of each CDR3. A D gene is named only where the DNA matches it firmly. Size values are once, few and many counts, or a class for expanded clones, and some rows have none.

j_gene	abundance	v_gene	d_gene	CDR3nt	CDR3aa
TRBJ2-2	.	TRBV5-4	TRBD2	TGTGCCAGCAGCTTGGTGGGAAGCACCCGACTAGCGGGAGTCACCGGGGAGCTGTTTTTT	CASSLVGSTRLAGVTGELFF
TRBJ2-7	.	TRBV4-3	TRBD2	TGCGCCAGCAGCCAAGATAGAGCGGGGGCGCGCGAGCAGTACTTC	CASSQDRAGAREQYF
TRBJ1-4	.	TRBV6-5	TRBD1	TGTGCCAGCCGACAGGGTGCAACTAATGAAAAACTGTTTTTT	CASRQGATNEKLFF
TRBJ2-2	.	TRBV5-6	.	TGTGCCAGCAGCCGGACTGCCCTCGGGGGCGGGGAGCTGTTTTTT	CASSRTALGGGELFF
TRBJ2-1	.	TRBV18	TRBD2	TGTGCCAGCTCTCCTACTAAGCTAGCGGGGGTATACAATGAGCAGTTCTTC	CASSPTKLAGVYNEQFF
TRBJ1-4	.	TRBV18	TRBD1	TGTGCCAGCTCACCTGACAGGGGGCTTGAAAAACTGTTTTTT	CASSPDRGLEKLFF
TRBJ1-1	.	TRBV7-9	.	TGTGCCAGCAGCTTCGGGGCCTCGGGGGGCACTGAAGCTTTCTTT	CASSFGASGGTEAFF
TRBJ1-2	.	TRBV19	TRBD1	TGTGCCAGTACCCCCTCCGGGACAGGGGGAGGCTATGGCTACACCTTC	CASTPSGTGGGYGYTF
TRBJ1-1	.	TRBV3-1/TRBV3-2	.	TGTGCCAGCAGCCCGGTCCCGAACACTGAAGCTTTCTTT	CASSPVPNTEAFF
TRBJ1-1	few	TRBV14	.	TGTGCCAGCAGCCAATCGGGGACTGAAGCTTTCTTT	CASSQSGTEAFF
TRBJ1-1	.	TRBV30	.	TGTGCCTGGAGTGTACGGTTGTCTGAAGCTTTCTTT	CAWSVRLSEAFF
TRBJ1-5	.	TRBV3-1/TRBV3-2	TRBD1	TGTGCCAGCAGCCCAGGCAACAGGGGGCTCGGGCAGCCCCAGCATTTT	CASSPGNRGLGQPQHF
TRBJ2-1	.	TRBV10-3	TRBD2	TGTGCCATCAGTCTAGCGGGGGGCGTTCTTAATGAGCAGTTCTTC	CAISLAGGVLNEQFF
TRBJ1-2	.	TRBV5-1	TRBD1	TGCGCCAGCAGCTTAATGACAGGGGGCGACTATGGCTACACCTTC	CASSLMTGGDYGYTF
TRBJ2-7	.	TRBV5-6	.	TGTGCCAGCAGCCCTAGACTCTTTTCCTACGAGCAGTACTTC	CASSPRLFSYEQYF